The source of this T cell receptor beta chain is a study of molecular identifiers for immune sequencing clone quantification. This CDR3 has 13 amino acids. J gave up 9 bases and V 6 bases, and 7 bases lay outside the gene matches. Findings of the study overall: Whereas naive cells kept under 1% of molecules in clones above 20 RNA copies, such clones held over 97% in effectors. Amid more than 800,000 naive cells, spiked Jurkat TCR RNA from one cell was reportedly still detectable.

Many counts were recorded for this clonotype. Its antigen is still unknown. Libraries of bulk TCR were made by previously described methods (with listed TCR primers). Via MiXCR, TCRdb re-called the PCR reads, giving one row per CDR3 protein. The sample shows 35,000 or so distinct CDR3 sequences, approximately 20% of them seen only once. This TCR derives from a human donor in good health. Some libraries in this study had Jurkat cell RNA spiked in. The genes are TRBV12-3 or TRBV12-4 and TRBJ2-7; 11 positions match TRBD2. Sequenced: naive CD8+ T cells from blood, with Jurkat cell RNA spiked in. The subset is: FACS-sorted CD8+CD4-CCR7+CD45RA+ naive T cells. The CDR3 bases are TGTGCCAGCAGCCCATACGGGACTAGCGGGCAGTACTTC. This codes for CASSPYGTSGQYF.